This TCR beta chain emerged from a study of CD8 T cells in Susac syndrome. Study observations and caveats: No clonal expansion appeared among CD4+ T cells in Susac patients.

Patients with Susac syndrome met diagnostic criteria defined recently for definite or probable disease. About this clonotype: No antigen is known for it.

It was with random hexamers that 0.5 to 1 ug RNA was reverse transcribed. Coverage of TCR beta CDR3 amplification by immunoSEQ multiplex PCR extended to 54 Vbeta and 13 Jbeta. MiXCR was run by TCRdb on the immunoSEQ multiplex PCR reads, yielding one entry per CDR3 protein. The sample gives roughly 200,000 distinct CDR3 sequences, about 94% of which show up once; 0.099% is in the top ten. V lost 3 bases and J lost 8, with 16 bases in between. Germline V gene sequence: CDR1 DFQATT, CDR2 SNEGSKA (reference sequence). The CDR3 covers 13 residues. The sample taken for sequencing was CD4+ T cells from PBMCs. V is TRBV20-1 and J is TRBJ1-1; D is perhaps TRBD1 (6 bases). The clonotype was recovered from a human donor with Susac syndrome. The CDR3 sequence: CSASDQGLGEAFF. Written as DNA, the CDR3 is TGCAGTGCTAGTGATCAGGGGCTTGGAGAAGCTTTCTTT.